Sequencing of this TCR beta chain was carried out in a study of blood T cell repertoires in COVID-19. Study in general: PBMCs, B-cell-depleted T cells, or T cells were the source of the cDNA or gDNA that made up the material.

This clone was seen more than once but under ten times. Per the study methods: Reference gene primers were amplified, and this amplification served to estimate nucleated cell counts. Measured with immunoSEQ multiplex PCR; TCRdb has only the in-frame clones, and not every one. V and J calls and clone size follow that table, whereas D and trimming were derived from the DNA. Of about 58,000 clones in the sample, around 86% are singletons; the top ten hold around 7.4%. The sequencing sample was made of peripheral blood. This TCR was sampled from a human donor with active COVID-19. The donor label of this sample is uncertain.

The CDR3 is CASSEGTEYYGYTF. CDR3 bases: TGTGCCAGCAGTGAGGGGACAGAGTACTATGGCTACACCTTC. The rearrangement joins TRBV2 to TRBJ1-2; 7 bases agree with TRBD1. The V gene's germline CDR1 is SNHLY and CDR2 FYNNEI. The CDR3 totals 14 residues. Trimming removed 3 bases from V and 3 bases from J; junction bases left unmatched: 4.